This entry lists 28 T cell receptor beta chains sequenced from one sample in a study of cytomegalovirus exposure and HLA in healthy donors. Primers for the PCR totalled 60 Vbeta and 13 Jbeta. Profiling relied on immunoSEQ multiplex PCR, and the TCRdb table lists in-frame clones only, not all of them. The sample includes 190,000 or so clones, around three quarters of them seen just once. The sequenced material came from PBMCs. These receptors were taken from a boy aged 5-17 years in good health and CMV-seronegative.

V is TRBV7-8 and J is TRBJ2-7; no definite D call. The germline V gene encodes CDR1 SGHVS and CDR2 FQNEAQ. The ends were cut back, 2 bases at V and 0 bases at J, with 8 bases in the middle. This CDR3 spans 14 amino acids. The CDR3 loop is CASSLIESSYEQYF. The CDR3 coding sequence is TGTGCCAGCAGCTTAATAGAAAGCTCCTACGAGCAGTACTTC.

The V and J genes are TRBV7-9 and TRBJ1-1; D might be TRBD1 (5 bases). The CDR3 is 14 residues long. Trimming took off 3 bases at V and 1 base at J, with 9 bases between the two ends. The germline V gene encodes CDR1 SEHNR and CDR2 FQNEAQ (reference sequence). The CDR3 bases are TGTGCCAGCAGCTTTTATCAGGGGAACACTGAAGCTTTCTTT. Its protein product is CASSFYQGNTEAFF.

The chain couples TRBV19 to TRBJ2-7, with 7 positions matching TRBD2. Trimming removed 3 bases from V and 3 bases from J; junction bases left unmatched: 5. This CDR3 comprises 14 residues. Per germline, CDR1 LNHDA and CDR2 SQIVND (reference sequence). CDR3 coding DNA: TGTGCCAGTAGTATGAGGGAGGGCCTCTACGAGCAGTACTTC. Encoded protein: CASSMREGLYEQYF.

Turning to this clone: A junction end diverges from the germline sequence, so it may reflect a read error. V and J are TRBV7-9 and TRBJ2-1; TRBD1 aligns across 10 bases. This CDR3 contains 16 residues. Germline V lookup: CDR1 SEHNR, CDR2 FQNEAQ (reference sequence). The CDR3 coding sequence is TGTTCCAGCAGCATCCACGACAGGGGGCTTAGGAATGAGCAGTTCTTC. It codes for CSSSIHDRGLRNEQFF.

V and J are TRBV13 and TRBJ2-7; D unresolved. This CDR3 has 16 amino acids. Germline V gene sequence: CDR1 PRHDT, CDR2 FYEKMQ (reference sequence). Trimming removed 0 bases from V and 6 bases from J, with 18 bases in between. The chain's CDR3 is CASSLGPDPTSGEQYF. The CDR3 coding sequence is TGTGCCAGCAGCTTAGGTCCAGACCCAACCTCGGGCGAGCAGTACTTC.

This sequence joins TRBV19 and TRBJ2-7; the match to TRBD1 covers 7 bases. There are 14 residues in the CDR3. The germline gives CDR1 LNHDA, CDR2 SQIVND (reference sequence). Trimming removed 7 bases from V and 5 bases from J; junction bases left unmatched: 11. The chain's CDR3 is CASTLTDRDDEQYF. The CDR3 nucleotides read TGTGCCAGTACCTTAACCGACAGGGACGACGAGCAGTACTTC.

The rearrangement uses TRBV25-1 and TRBJ1-1; TRBD1 aligns across 8 bases. The CDR3 covers 13 residues. Per germline, CDR1 MGHDK and CDR2 SYGVNS. V gave up 7 bases and J gave up 4 bases; unmatched junction bases: 5. The CDR3 bases are TGTGCCAGCAAGACAGGGGCGGTCACTGAAGCTTTCTTT. Protein sequence: CASKTGAVTEAFF. Filled out from reference TRBV25-1 and TRBJ1-1, the complete variable domain reads EADIYQTPRYLVIGTGKKITLECSQTMGHDKMYWYQQDPGMELHLIHYSYGVNSTEKGDLSSESTVSRIRTEHFPLTLESARPSHTSQYLCASKTGAVTEAFFGQGTRLTVV.

This clone was found once. The chain couples TRBV6-6 to TRBJ1-1; D is undetermined. Germline V gene data show CDR1 as MNHNY and CDR2 as SVGAGI (reference sequence). Trimming left V 7 bases short and J 7 bases short, with 7 bases between. CDR3 length: 10 amino acids. This CDR3 is CASISFEAFF. CDR3 in DNA: TGTGCCAGCATCTCCTTTGAAGCTTTCTTT.

The genes are TRBV6-1 and TRBJ1-1; D gene unclear. Trimming left V 0 bases short and J 3 bases short, with 8 bases between. Germline-derived CDR1 and CDR2 are MNHNS and SASEGT. This CDR3 is built from 14 residues. CDR3: CASSEADGDTEAFF. CDR3 bases: TGTGCCAGCAGTGAAGCGGACGGGGACACTGAAGCTTTCTTT.

The chain couples TRBV5-8 to TRBJ2-3, with 7 bases matching TRBD2. CDR3 length equals 15 residues. The V and J ends lost 4 bases and 1 base, in that order; junction bases with no gene match: 6. CDR1 and CDR2 (germline): SGHTS, YDEGEE. The CDR3 DNA reads TGTGCCAGCAGCCGGACGGCGGGGGGCACAGATACGCAGTATTTT. This sequence encodes CASSRTAGGTDTQYF.

The rearrangement joins TRBV7-9 to TRBJ1-2; a possible D gene is TRBD1 (6 bases). This CDR3 comprises 14 residues. V was cut by 3 bases and J by 2 bases, with 10 bases left in between. Germline V gene data show CDR1 as SEHNR and CDR2 as FQNEAQ (reference sequence). For the CDR3, the DNA is TGTGCCAGCAGCTTTGTGGGGGCAAACTATGGCTACACCTTC. As protein: CASSFVGANYGYTF.

In this sample, this clone turned up a few times. The chain employs TRBV7-3 and TRBJ2-1, with 7 positions matching TRBD2. The CDR3 has 17 residues. In germline, CDR1 is SGHTA, CDR2 FQGTGA. Trimming removed 1 base from V and 5 bases from J; junction bases left unmatched: 11. CDR3 sequence reads: CASSLKKGTNLHNEQFF. The CDR3 DNA is TGTGCCAGCAGCTTAAAAAAAGGGACTAACTTACACAATGAGCAGTTCTTC.

CDR3 sequence: CASSYSIRQPYEQYF. The CDR3 nucleotides are TGTGCCAGCAGTTACTCGATTAGACAGCCGTACGAGCAGTACTTC. The chain carries TRBV6-5 and TRBJ2-7; D is perhaps TRBD1 (5 bases). CDR1 MNHEY and CDR2 SVGAGI come from the germline V gene. Trimming took 0 bases from V and 4 from J, leaving 13 bases between them. The CDR3 runs to 15 residues.

The rearrangement links TRBV6-5 to TRBJ1-5; D is perhaps TRBD1 (6 bases). CDR3 length: 16 amino acids. V gave up 4 bases and J gave up 0 bases, with 13 bases separating them. Germline lookup yields CDR1 MNHEY and CDR2 SVGAGI. CDR3: CASSSLGGRSNQPQHF. The CDR3 bases are TGTGCCAGCAGTTCGCTCGGGGGGCGTAGCAATCAGCCCCAGCATTTT.

CDR3 region: CASSVPGDEQFF. CDR3 in DNA: TGTGCCAGCAGCGTACCCGGGGATGAGCAGTTCTTC. The V call is TRBV11-3, the J call TRBJ2-1; D may be TRBD2 (5 bases). The CDR3 is 12 amino acids. With 5 bases removed from V and 8 bases from J, the gap between germline ends came to 10 bases. Looked up from germline, CDR1 is SGHNT and CDR2 is YENEEA.

The chain has TRBV5-4 and TRBJ2-3; D is possibly TRBD2 (7 bases). Per germline, CDR1 SGHNT and CDR2 YYREEE (reference sequence). CDR3 size: 14 residues. With 4 bases removed from V and 5 bases from J, the gap between germline ends came to 14 bases. The DNA for the CDR3 is TGTGCCAGCAGCGCCGCGGGGGCGCGAGATACGCAGTATTTT. It codes for CASSAAGARDTQYF.

The J gene is TRBJ1-2, the V gene TRBV7-9; 7 positions agree with TRBD1. The CDR3 has 15 residues. The ends lost 1 base at V and 0 bases at J; junction bases unmatched: 2. Germline V gives CDR1 SEHNR, CDR2 FQNEAQ (reference sequence). In DNA, the CDR3 is TGTGCCAGCAGCTTAGTTGGGACAGCTAACTATGGCTACACCTTC. Amino acid sequence: CASSLVGTANYGYTF.

The chain combines TRBV6-4 with TRBJ2-1; no reliable D call. With 5 bases removed from V and 3 bases from J, the gap between germline ends came to 14 bases. CDR3 size: 15 residues. Germline CDR1 is MRHNA and CDR2 is SNTAGT. The DNA for the CDR3 is TGTGCCAGCAGTCTAACCCTAGATAACTACAATGAGCAGTTCTTC. Translation: CASSLTLDNYNEQFF.

This clone was recorded only once. J is TRBJ2-7 and V is TRBV6-1, with 9 bases fitting TRBD1. The germline V gene encodes CDR1 MNHNS and CDR2 SASEGT. This CDR3 spans 15 amino acids. V was pared by 5 bases and J by 0 bases, with 5 bases of the junction left unmatched. CDR3 DNA sequence: TGTGCCAGCAGTACCGGGACAGGGAGCTCCTACGAGCAGTACTTC. This translates into CASSTGTGSSYEQYF.

This sequence joins TRBV10-1 and TRBJ1-5; D uncertain. CDR1 WNHNN and CDR2 SYGVQD come from the germline V gene (reference sequence). Trimming took off 5 bases at V and 1 base at J, with 6 bases between the two ends. The CDR3 has 13 residues. The CDR3 loop reads CASSRGSNQPQHF. The CDR3 DNA is TGCGCCAGCAGTCGGGGAAGCAATCAGCCCCAGCATTTT.

The genes are TRBV23-1 and TRBJ1-2; D is possibly TRBD1 (5 bases). TRBV23-1 has ORF status, its function being uncertain. With 3 bases removed from V and 5 bases from J, the gap between germline ends came to 22 bases. The CDR3 contains 17 residues. CDR3 sequence reads: CASSHPRQPTRLYGYTF. The CDR3 bases are TGCGCCAGCAGTCATCCGCGACAGCCGACCAGACTTTATGGCTACACCTTC.

J is TRBJ2-7 and V is TRBV30; D uncertain. The CDR3 runs to 14 residues. Trimming shortened V by 0 bases and J by 6 bases, and 15 bases separated the two germline ends. Per germline, CDR1 GTSNPN and CDR2 SVGIG (reference sequence). The CDR3 reads CAWSVGVGHSEQYF. The DNA of the CDR3 is TGTGCCTGGAGTGTAGGTGTAGGTCACAGCGAGCAGTACTTC.

The V gene is TRBV10-3, the J gene TRBJ1-5; no clear D. Germline V CDR1 and CDR2: ENHRY, SYGVKD. The CDR3 is 15 residues long. V gave up 4 bases and J gave up 3 bases, with 13 bases separating them. CDR3 amino acids: CAISVADGLNQPQHF. DNA of the CDR3: TGTGCCATCAGTGTTGCGGACGGACTCAATCAGCCCCAGCATTTT.

V gene TRBV7-8 combines with J gene TRBJ1-2; 7 bases are shared with TRBD1. The germline gives CDR1 SGHVS, CDR2 FQNEAQ. The V and J ends lost 5 bases and 4 bases, in that order; junction bases with no gene match: 10. The CDR3 is 15 amino acids. For the CDR3, the DNA is TGTGCCAGCAGCCCCAGACAGGGTCTCTCCTATGGCTACACCTTC. Residues: CASSPRQGLSYGYTF. Combining the CDR3 with reference TRBV7-8 and TRBJ1-2 gives the whole variable domain GAGVSQSPRYKVAKRGQDVALRCDPISGHVSLFWYQQALGQGPEFLTYFQNEAQLDKSGLPSDRFFAERPEGSVSTLKIQRTQQEDSAVYLCASSPRQGLSYGYTFGSGTRLTVV.

Turning to this clone: Germline is not matched at one junction end, which may reflect a read error. V gene TRBV7-7 combines with J gene TRBJ2-5; the match to TRBD1 covers 7 bases. CDR1 and CDR2 from the germline V gene are SSHAT and FNYEAQ (reference sequence). The CDR3 covers 14 residues. The CDR3 is CASSLEAGGETQYF. Here the CDR3 DNA reads TGTGCTAGCAGCTTAGAGGCAGGGGGAGAGACCCAGTACTTC.

CDR3 nucleotide sequence: TGTGCCAGTAGTATAGACCGACTAGTTAGCACAGATACGCAGTATTTT. As protein: CASSIDRLVSTDTQYF. The chain employs TRBV19 and TRBJ2-3; TRBD2 might be the D (6 bases). V lost 0 bases to trimming and J lost 0 bases, with 10 bases between them. This CDR3 is built from 16 residues. The germline gives CDR1 LNHDA, CDR2 SQIVND (reference sequence).

J is TRBJ2-7 and V is TRBV19; tentatively, D is TRBD2 (7 bases). The CDR3 runs 14 residues. V was pared by 2 bases and J by 6 bases, with 14 bases between. CDR1 and CDR2 (germline): LNHDA, SQIVND (reference sequence). The CDR3 region is CASSINREGSEQYF. The CDR3 nucleotides read TGTGCCAGTAGTATAAACAGGGAGGGATCCGAGCAGTACTTC.

This chain joins TRBV30 and TRBJ2-1; TRBD2 agrees at 8 bases. Per the germline V gene, CDR1 is GTSNPN and CDR2 is SVGIG (reference sequence). Unmatched junction bases numbered 13, after V lost 5 bases and J lost 7 bases. This CDR3 comprises 15 residues. The CDR3 loop is CAWASGTRARNEQFF. CDR3 DNA: TGTGCCTGGGCCTCCGGGACTAGGGCCCGAAATGAGCAGTTCTTC.